This entry lists 30 T cell receptor beta chains sequenced from one sample in a study of OX40 agonist ivuxolimab in advanced cancers. Clones were sequenced by immunoSEQ multiplex PCR, and TCRdb holds only the in-frame ones, with some missing. The sample yields about 51,000 clones, 65% to 85% seen once. The input for sequencing was CD4+ or CD8+ T cells sorted from blood, taken in a trial of the OX40 agonist ivuxolimab. Receptors originate from an adult with an advanced solid tumor such as melanoma, head and neck, liver or kidney cancer.

This clone was seen a handful of times. This chain links TRBV5-1 with TRBJ1-1; D is undetermined. CDR1 SGHRS and CDR2 YFSETQ come from the germline V gene. This CDR3 has 12 residues. The V end was cut by 4 bases, the J end by 2 bases, with 6 bases between. CDR3 protein: CASSHLNTEAFF. CDR3 sequence (DNA): TGCGCCAGCAGCCATTTAAACACTGAAGCTTTCTTT.

The chain joins TRBV11-2 to TRBJ1-6; 9 nucleotides agree with TRBD1. Losses at the gene ends were 5 bases for V and 15 bases for J; bases not matched to a gene: 11. Germline V gene lookup returns CDR1 SGHAT and CDR2 FQNNGV. This CDR3 region has 14 residues. CDR3 sequence (DNA): TGTGCCAGCAGCGAGGGACAGGGAGTCGGGCTCCTCCACTTT. It specifies CASSEGQGVGLLHF.

J is TRBJ2-7 and V is TRBV7-9, with unresolved D. Trimming cost V 3 bases and J 7 bases, with 16 bases left between them. This CDR3 spans 14 amino acids. Germline-derived CDR1 and CDR2 are SEHNR and FQNEAQ (reference sequence). The CDR3 DNA reads TGTGCCAGCAGCTTGGGTCGAATTAAAGGGGAGCAGTACTTC. Protein sequence: CASSLGRIKGEQYF.

Written as DNA, the CDR3 is TGCGCCAGCAGCCCCACCGGGACAGCGACTGAAGCTTTCTTT. Protein: CASSPTGTATEAFF. The V and J genes are TRBV5-1 and TRBJ1-1, with 7 bases that match TRBD1. In germline, CDR1 is SGHRS, CDR2 YFSETQ. Trimming took 4 bases from V and 5 from J; bases not matched to a gene: 8. The CDR3 runs 14 residues.

Concerning this clone itself: Germline and junction disagree at one end, which may indicate a read error. The sample contains more than one DNA sequence encoding this CDR3. The CDR3 DNA reads as TGCGCCAGCAGTTTACGTACAGGGGCGGTTCAGCCCCAGCATTTT. It encodes CASSLRTGAVQPQHF. The rearrangement links TRBV28 to TRBJ1-5; TRBD1 matches 7 bases. CDR3 length: 15 residues. The V gene's germline CDR1 is MDHEN and CDR2 SYDVKM.

The gene calls are TRBV7-9 and TRBJ2-3; D gene unclear. CDR1 and CDR2 from the germline V gene are SEHNR and FQNEAQ (reference sequence). The CDR3 contains 15 residues. The V gene lost 5 bases and the J gene lost 0 bases, with 12 bases spanning the gap. CDR3 region: CASSPDGTSTDTQYF. The CDR3 nucleotides read TGTGCCAGCAGCCCGGACGGCACTAGCACAGATACGCAGTATTTT.

The chain carries TRBV14 and TRBJ1-1, with D possibly being TRBD1 (6 bases). This CDR3 spans 16 amino acids. V was shortened by 4 bases and J by 1 base, with 16 bases between the two germline ends. The V gene's germline CDR1 is SGHDN and CDR2 FVKESK. The CDR3 DNA reads TGTGCCAGCAGCCTCAGGGGAGGGGCGGCGAACACTGAAGCTTTCTTT. Translation: CASSLRGGAANTEAFF.

J is TRBJ1-6 and V is TRBV4-1, with TRBD1 as a possible D gene (6 bases). This CDR3 has 14 residues. Trimming took 3 bases from V and 7 from J, leaving 10 bases between them. Germline loops: CDR1 MGHRA, CDR2 YSYEKL. The CDR3 nucleotides read TGCGCCAGCAGCCACACCAGGGGAAATTCACCCCTCCACTTT. Its translation: CASSHTRGNSPLHF.

V and J are TRBV7-2 and TRBJ2-7; possible D gene TRBD1, 5 bases. CDR1 and CDR2 (germline): SGHTA, FQGNSA. Deletions cut 4 bases from V and 9 bases from J, with 19 bases between. There are 14 residues in the CDR3. DNA of the CDR3: TGTGCCAGCAGCTCAGGGCAGCGAGCTCTCGCGCAGTACTTC. Translated, it gives CASSSGQRALAQYF. The complete variable domain, with remaining parts taken from reference TRBV7-2 and TRBJ2-7, reads GAGVSQSPSNKVTEKGKDVELRCDPISGHTALYWYRQSLGQGLEFLIYFQGNSAPDKSGLPSDRFSAERTGGSVSTLTIQRTQQEDSAVYLCASSSGQRALAQYFGPGTRLTVT.

The chain is built from TRBV14 and TRBJ1-3, with D hard to call. The CDR3 runs to 16 residues. Trimming took off 4 bases at V and 1 base at J, with 14 bases between the two ends. CDR1 and CDR2 (germline): SGHDN, FVKESK. The CDR3 here is CASSPTWGWSGNTIYF. The CDR3 DNA reads as TGTGCCAGCAGCCCCACGTGGGGTTGGTCTGGAAACACCATATATTTT.

The gene calls are TRBV29-1 and TRBJ2-6; D ambiguous. The CDR3 runs to 13 residues. With 4 bases removed from V and 0 bases from J, the gap between germline ends came to 4 bases. CDR1 and CDR2 from the germline V gene are SQVTM and ANQGSEA. The CDR3 nucleotides read TGCAGCGTTGCCCCCTCTGGGGCCAACGTCCTGACTTTC. Encoded protein: CSVAPSGANVLTF.

V and J are TRBV4-1 and TRBJ2-5, with D perhaps TRBD1 (5 bases). Germline values: CDR1 MGHRA, CDR2 YSYEKL. The CDR3 sequence is 16 residues long. V was cut by 4 bases and J by 3 bases, with 18 bases left in between. The CDR3 DNA reads as TGCGCCAGCAGCCTTCCTGGCAGGACAAGGGAAGAGACCCAGTACTTC. Protein product: CASSLPGRTREETQYF.

The genes are TRBV2 and TRBJ2-5, with D perhaps TRBD2 (5 bases). Looked up from germline, CDR1 is SNHLY and CDR2 is FYNNEI. This CDR3 region has 17 residues. Trimming stripped 5 bases from V and 4 bases from J, with 23 bases between. This CDR3 reads CASSTNRLGGRRETQYF. DNA for the CDR3: TGTGCCAGCAGTACTAACCGCCTAGGAGGCCGTAGAGAGACCCAGTACTTC. Based on the CDR3 plus reference TRBV2 and TRBJ2-5, the full variable domain is EPEVTQTPSHQVTQMGQEVILRCVPISNHLYFYWYRQILGQKVEFLVSFYNNEISEKSEIFDDQFSVERPDGSNFTLKIRSTKLEDSAMYFCASSTNRLGGRRETQYFGPGTRLLVL.

The chain is built from TRBV5-1 and TRBJ2-7; 11 bases are shared with TRBD2. Trimming at V came to 4 bases and at J to 3 bases, leaving 6 bases not matched to a gene. The CDR3 is 15 amino acids. Germline V gene data show CDR1 as SGHRS and CDR2 as YFSETQ. The CDR3 DNA sequence: TGCGCCAGCAGCCCCCAGACTAGCGGGAACTACGAGCAGTACTTC. Its translation is CASSPQTSGNYEQYF.

The chain uses TRBV2 and TRBJ2-7, with 12 bases identical to TRBD2. V trimming: 6 bases; J trimming: 2 bases; junction bases outside the gene matches: 8. This CDR3 spans 16 amino acids. The germline CDR1 and CDR2 sequences are SNHLY and FYNNEI. The chain's CDR3 is CASSPGTSGWTYEQYF. The DNA of the CDR3 is TGTGCCAGCAGCCCCGGGACTAGCGGGTGGACCTACGAGCAGTACTTC.

The chain links TRBV28 to TRBJ1-2; the match to TRBD1 covers 8 bases. V lost 5 bases and J lost 4; bases outside the gene matches: 3. The germline CDR1 and CDR2 sequences are MDHEN and SYDVKM. The CDR3 spans 13 residues. The CDR3 loop reads CASSRTGIYGYTF. The CDR3 DNA reads as TGTGCCAGCAGTCGGACAGGGATCTATGGCTACACCTTC.

The J gene is TRBJ2-5, the V gene TRBV5-1; D could derive from TRBD1 or TRBD2 (5 bases each). This CDR3 spans 16 amino acids. Germline V gives CDR1 SGHRS, CDR2 YFSETQ. Trimming took 7 bases from V and 2 from J, leaving 21 bases between them. Written as DNA, the CDR3 is TGCGCCAGCCAGTCTCGTGGGGACGGGCCACAAGAGACCCAGTACTTC. Translation: CASQSRGDGPQETQYF.

This chain uses TRBV19 with TRBJ2-7, with 15 bases lining up with TRBD2. The CDR3 consists of 16 residues. CDR1 LNHDA and CDR2 SQIVND come from the germline V gene (reference sequence). The V gene end was trimmed by 6 bases and the J gene end by 5 bases; junction bases not matched to a gene: 8. Here the CDR3 DNA reads TGTGCCAGTAGCCCCCTCCGGACTAGCGGGAGGGACGAGCAGTACTTC. It specifies CASSPLRTSGRDEQYF.

This rearrangement joins TRBV5-5 to TRBJ1-2, with D hard to call. Germline CDR1 and CDR2: SGHKS and YYEKEE (reference sequence). V was trimmed by 0 bases and J by 1 base, leaving 7 bases between them. This CDR3 comprises 14 residues. The CDR3 coding sequence is TGTGCCAGCAGCTTGGCGGGCGGTAACTATGGCTACACCTTC. Translated: CASSLAGGNYGYTF. Together with reference TRBV5-5 and TRBJ1-2, the CDR3 gives the full variable domain: DAGVTQSPTHLIKTRGQQVTLRCSPISGHKSVSWYQQVLGQGPQFIFQYYEKEERGRGNFPDRFSARQFPNYSSELNVNALLLGDSALYLCASSLAGGNYGYTFGSGTRLTVV.

The chain uses TRBV2 and TRBJ2-7; TRBD1 agrees at 7 bases. Germline trimming cut 5 bases from V and 3 bases from J; bases unmatched to any gene: 10. CDR3 length: 15 amino acids. The germline V gene has CDR1 SNHLY and CDR2 FYNNEI. CDR3 coding DNA: TGTGCCAGCAGTTCCCAGGGGGTAAAAAGCTACGAGCAGTACTTC. Translated, it gives CASSSQGVKSYEQYF.

The count of this clone is one. V gene TRBV2 combines with J gene TRBJ1-4; possible D gene TRBD1, 6 bases. Deletions cut 8 bases from V and 8 bases from J, with 18 bases between. Germline CDR1 is SNHLY and CDR2 is FYNNEI. This CDR3 has 14 amino acids. CDR3 DNA sequence: TGTGCCAGCTGGAACAGGGCAAGGGGCGAAAAACTGTTTTTT. Its protein is CASWNRARGEKLFF.

V and J are TRBV27 and TRBJ2-5, with TRBD1 matching 7 bases. V lost 5 bases and J lost 1; bases outside the gene matches: 13. Germline lookup yields CDR1 MNHEY and CDR2 SMNVEV (reference sequence). The CDR3 contains 17 residues. The CDR3 DNA is TGTGCCAGCAGTCTTCGCGGTGGACAGGATAGCCAAGAGACCCAGTACTTC. It codes for CASSLRGGQDSQETQYF.

The J gene is TRBJ1-5, the V gene TRBV6-5; 8 positions agree with TRBD1. This CDR3 has 14 amino acids. Germline CDR1 and CDR2: MNHEY and SVGAGI. Trimming cost V 4 bases and J 5 bases; bases outside gene matches: 4. The CDR3 DNA reads as TGTGCCAGCAGTTCAGGGGGCGGACATCAGCCCCAGCATTTT. Its protein is CASSSGGGHQPQHF.

The rearrangement links TRBV5-6 to TRBJ2-7; 9 positions agree with TRBD2. From germline, CDR1 is SGHDT and CDR2 YYEEEE. The CDR3 spans 14 residues. V shed 2 bases and J 3 bases; nucleotides not matched to a gene: 3. The CDR3 coding sequence is TGTGCCAGCAGCTTCCTAGCGGGACACTACGAGCAGTACTTC. Translated, it gives CASSFLAGHYEQYF.

This clone has more than one count but fewer than ten. V and J are TRBV4-1 and TRBJ1-5, with D unresolved. This CDR3 spans 14 amino acids. V lost 0 bases and J lost 4, with 7 bases in between. Germline-derived CDR1 and CDR2 are MGHRA and YSYEKL. CDR3 amino acids: CASSQEGRNQPQHF. Written as DNA, the CDR3 is TGCGCCAGCAGCCAAGAGGGCAGGAATCAGCCCCAGCATTTT.

The genes are TRBV11-2 and TRBJ2-3; D may be TRBD2 (7 bases). Between the trimmed V and J ends, which lost 4 bases and 4 bases, there was a span of 21 bases. Looked up from germline, CDR1 is SGHAT and CDR2 is FQNNGV. This CDR3 has 17 amino acids. CDR3 region: CASSSSRRQGRADTQYF. The CDR3 coding sequence is TGTGCCAGCAGCTCTAGCCGACGGCAGGGGAGGGCAGATACGCAGTATTTT.

The chain couples TRBV19 to TRBJ2-4; D gene unclear. The germline CDR1 and CDR2 sequences are LNHDA and SQIVND (reference sequence). The V gene lost 3 bases and the J gene lost 2 bases, with 14 bases spanning the gap. The CDR3 is 16 residues long. In DNA, the CDR3 is TGTGCCAGTAGTATTTCCCCCCTACCTCCCAAAAACATTCAGTACTTC. Amino acids: CASSISPLPPKNIQYF.

The J gene is TRBJ2-2, the V gene TRBV7-3; D call uncertain. The CDR3 loop spans 14 amino acids. Trimming removed 3 bases from V and 2 bases from J, with 7 bases in between. CDR1 SGHTA and CDR2 FQGTGA come from the germline V gene. The CDR3 here is CASSFGPNTGELFF. Written as DNA, the CDR3 is TGTGCCAGCAGCTTTGGACCAAACACCGGGGAGCTGTTTTTT.

Only a few counts were recorded for this clone. The chain employs TRBV21-1 and TRBJ1-4. TRBV21-1 is classified as a pseudogene. CDR3 size: 15 residues. This CDR3 is CASSVIGTSARKLFF. The CDR3 region has the DNA TGTGCCAGCAGCGTTATCGGGACCTCCGCCCGAAAACTGTTTTTT.

The chain couples TRBV2 to TRBJ1-6, with D possibly being TRBD1 (6 bases). V lost 8 bases to trimming and J lost 5 bases, with 7 bases between them. CDR1 and CDR2 from the germline V gene are SNHLY and FYNNEI. This CDR3 has 12 residues. The CDR3 reads CASGQNNSPLHF. The CDR3 nucleotides read TGTGCCAGCGGACAGAATAATTCACCCCTCCACTTT.